This T cell receptor (beta chain) was identified during a study of CD8 T cells in ankylosing spondylitis. Preparation of TCR beta libraries was done by quantitative 5'-RACE with molecular barcodes. TCRdb used MiXCR to reprocess the 5' RACE reads, holding one entry per CDR3 protein. The sample gives around 280,000 distinct CDR3 sequences, over 15% of which show up once; 7.8% is in the top ten. Points on this clonotype: Its cognate antigen is unknown.

Study findings and constraints: A TCR beta motif made of about 8 highly homologous variants seemed typical of ankylosing spondylitis blood. Some motif variants had been reported before (in reactive arthritis synovial fluid and blood).

Sequencing was carried out using blood, either unsorted or a sorted T cell fraction (not recorded which). The sequence was obtained from a male donor with ankylosing spondylitis or in good health (not recorded which).

The chain's CDR3 is CASSYAEYTGELFF. The DNA of the CDR3 is TGTGCCAGCAGTTACGCTGAGTACACCGGGGAGCTGTTTTTT. The chain employs TRBV6-5 and TRBJ2-2, with D unresolved. Trimming removed 2 bases at V and 3 bases at J, with 7 bases between. Per the germline V gene, CDR1 is MNHEY and CDR2 is SVGAGI. This CDR3 has 14 residues.